Each of the 13 T cell receptor beta chains below was sequenced from the same sample in a study of shared clonotypes between healthy human individuals. Only in-frame clones appear in the TCRdb table, and some are missing; sequencing was by immunoSEQ multiplex PCR. Of roughly 2.1 million clones detected, more than 85% appear once; the ten largest clones hold more than 1.5%. Naive CD8 isolation took CD45RO-negative cells positively selected for CCR7 and excluded terminally differentiated effector memory CD45RA+ cells. The specimen was naive CD8+ T cells from PBMCs. The receptors were gathered from a man younger than 30 in good health. Some clones in this sample may be carry-over from other donors' samples.

This clone was detected a few times. The chain uses TRBV27 and TRBJ1-2; D is ambiguous. The V end was cut by 3 bases, the J end by 4 bases, with 12 bases between. The CDR3 length is 14 residues. Germline V gene sequence: CDR1 MNHEY, CDR2 SMNVEV (reference sequence). CDR3 protein: CASSFGRTAYGYTF. CDR3 nucleotides: TGTGCCAGCAGTTTCGGGAGGACGGCCTATGGCTACACCTTC.

This clone was observed at least ten times. The sample has other DNA sequences that encode this CDR3 too. V is TRBV9 and J is TRBJ2-1; D not certain. CDR1 is SGDLS and CDR2 is YYNGEE in the germline V gene. There are 13 residues in the CDR3. The V and J ends lost 0 bases and 7 bases respectively, with 8 bases between them. CDR3 coding DNA: TGTGCCAGCAGCGTAGGGCCAGCGAATGAGCAGTTCTTC. It specifies CASSVGPANEQFF.

The rearrangement joins TRBV11-2 to TRBJ2-2; D is possibly TRBD1 (5 bases). The V end was cut by 5 bases, the J end by 3 bases, with 16 bases between. The CDR3 spans 16 residues. Per germline, CDR1 SGHAT and CDR2 FQNNGV. CDR3 amino acids: CASSLPDREDTGELFF. The CDR3 region has the DNA TGTGCCAGCAGCCTTCCCGACAGAGAGGACACCGGGGAGCTGTTTTTT.

This clone turned up a few times. The rearrangement links TRBV30 to TRBJ2-2; D call uncertain. Germline values: CDR1 GTSNPN, CDR2 SVGIG (reference sequence). This CDR3 comprises 13 residues. V lost 3 bases and J 7 bases, leaving 12 bases between the germline ends. The CDR3 loop is CAWSPTAHGELFF. DNA for the CDR3: TGTGCCTGGAGCCCTACGGCCCACGGGGAGCTGTTTTTT.

The rearrangement uses TRBV4-2 and TRBJ1-5, with unresolved D. CDR1 is LGHNA and CDR2 is YNFKEQ in the germline V gene. Trimming cost V 0 bases and J 3 bases, with 18 bases left between them. The CDR3 contains 18 residues. CDR3: CASSQDPLDYRYNQPQHF. The CDR3 DNA reads as TGTGCCAGCAGCCAAGATCCCCTCGATTACAGATACAATCAGCCCCAGCATTTT.

This chain uses TRBV19 with TRBJ1-1; perhaps TRBD1 as D (6 bases). This CDR3 is built from 14 residues. V was cut by 2 bases and J by 3 bases, with 10 bases left in between. Germline loops: CDR1 LNHDA, CDR2 SQIVND (reference sequence). Here the CDR3 reads CASSIRGTDTEAFF. The DNA of the CDR3 is TGTGCCAGTAGTATAAGGGGGACGGACACTGAAGCTTTCTTT.

A few counts support this clone. DNA for the CDR3: TGTGCCAGCAGCCAAGAAGAAGGCAGGGGCCCGGGAGGCTACACCTTC. This encodes CASSQEEGRGPGGYTF. The chain carries TRBV4-2 and TRBJ1-2; a weak D match, TRBD1 (6 bases). Trimming pared 0 bases from V and 8 bases from J, leaving 19 bases between. The V gene's germline CDR1 is LGHNA and CDR2 YNFKEQ. There are 16 residues in the CDR3.

The chain links TRBV29-1 to TRBJ1-2; D gene uncertain. Germline loops: CDR1 SQVTM, CDR2 ANQGSEA. Between the trimmed V and J ends, which lost 1 base and 7 bases, there was a span of 13 bases. The CDR3 has 13 residues. The CDR3 reads CSVEVVRAPGYTF. CDR3 nucleotide sequence: TGCAGCGTTGAAGTTGTGAGGGCGCCTGGCTACACCTTC.

The chain links TRBV27 to TRBJ2-7, with TRBD2 matching 14 bases. The CDR3 extends over 18 amino acids. The V segment lost 2 bases and the J segment 7 bases; nucleotides outside the gene matches: 13. Germline V CDR1 and CDR2: MNHEY, SMNVEV (reference sequence). The CDR3 here is CASSLRTSGRSPLLEQYF. The CDR3 DNA reads as TGTGCCAGCAGTTTACGGACTAGCGGGAGGTCTCCCCTCCTGGAGCAGTACTTC.

This clone appeared a single time. The rearrangement links TRBV11-2 to TRBJ2-1; 8 bases map to TRBD2. The germline V gene has CDR1 SGHAT and CDR2 FQNNGV. The CDR3 sequence is 12 residues long. J gave up 16 bases and V 6 bases, and 11 bases lay outside the gene matches. The CDR3 reads CASSSGGTSKFF. For the CDR3, the DNA is TGTGCCAGCAGTTCCGGGGGGACTAGTAAATTCTTC. Combining the CDR3 with reference TRBV11-2 and TRBJ2-1 gives the whole variable domain EAGVAQSPRYKIIEKRQSVAFWCNPISGHATLYWYQQILGQGPKLLIQFQNNGVVDDSQLPKDRFSAERLKGVDSTLKIQPAKLEDSAVYLCASSSGGTSKFFGPGTRLTVL.

This chain joins TRBV2 and TRBJ1-5; maybe TRBD1 (6 bases). The V gene lost 2 bases and the J gene lost 3 bases, with 8 bases spanning the gap. Germline V gene data show CDR1 as SNHLY and CDR2 as FYNNEI. The length of the CDR3 is 14 residues. CDR3 sequence reads: CASSETGYNQPQHF. DNA for the CDR3: TGTGCCAGCAGTGAAACAGGGTACAATCAGCCCCAGCATTTT.

V is TRBV13 and J is TRBJ2-3; D is uncertain. The germline CDR1 and CDR2 sequences are PRHDT and FYEKMQ (reference sequence). The CDR3 covers 17 residues. V lost 4 bases, J lost 2 bases, and 19 bases lay in between. The CDR3 nucleotides read TGTGCCAGCAGCTCCGCCCGGCCCCCCGAAACCACAGATACGCAGTATTTT. This encodes CASSSARPPETTDTQYF.

This chain connects TRBV19 to TRBJ1-5, with D hard to call. The CDR3 length is 14 residues. V lost 1 base and J lost 1, with 5 bases in between. Germline V lookup: CDR1 LNHDA, CDR2 SQIVND (reference sequence). The chain's CDR3 is CASSIVRSNQPQHF. In DNA form, the CDR3 reads TGTGCCAGTAGTATAGTACGGAGCAATCAGCCCCAGCATTTT.